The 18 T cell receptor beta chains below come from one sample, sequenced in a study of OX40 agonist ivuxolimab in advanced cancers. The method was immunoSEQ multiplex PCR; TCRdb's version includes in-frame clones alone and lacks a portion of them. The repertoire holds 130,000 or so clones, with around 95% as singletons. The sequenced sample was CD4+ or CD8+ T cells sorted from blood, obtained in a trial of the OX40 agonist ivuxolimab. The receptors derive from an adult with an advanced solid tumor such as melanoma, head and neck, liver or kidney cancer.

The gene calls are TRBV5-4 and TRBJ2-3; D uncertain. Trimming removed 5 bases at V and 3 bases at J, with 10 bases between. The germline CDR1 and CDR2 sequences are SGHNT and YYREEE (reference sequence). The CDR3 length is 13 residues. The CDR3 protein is CASSRAGTDTQYF. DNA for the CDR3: TGTGCCAGCAGTCGCGCTGGGACAGATACGCAGTATTTT.

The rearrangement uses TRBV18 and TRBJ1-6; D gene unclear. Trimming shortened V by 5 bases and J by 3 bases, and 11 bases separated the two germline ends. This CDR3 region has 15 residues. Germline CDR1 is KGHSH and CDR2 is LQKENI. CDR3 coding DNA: TGTGCCAGCTCAAACCGGAGCAACTATAATTCACCCCTCCACTTT. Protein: CASSNRSNYNSPLHF.

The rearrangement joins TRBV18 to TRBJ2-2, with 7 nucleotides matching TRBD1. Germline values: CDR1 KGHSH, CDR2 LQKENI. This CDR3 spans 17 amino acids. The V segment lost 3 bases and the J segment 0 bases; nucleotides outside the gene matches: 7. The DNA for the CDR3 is TGTGCCAGCTCACCCCTCGGGCAGGGGGCGAACACCGGGGAGCTGTTTTTT. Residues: CASSPLGQGANTGELFF.

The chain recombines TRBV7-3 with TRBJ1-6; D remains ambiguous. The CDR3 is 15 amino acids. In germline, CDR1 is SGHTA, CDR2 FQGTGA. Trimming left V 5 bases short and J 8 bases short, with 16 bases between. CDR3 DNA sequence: TGTGCCAGCAGCCCCTATGTGGTCCCGGATTCACCCCTCCACTTT. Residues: CASSPYVVPDSPLHF.

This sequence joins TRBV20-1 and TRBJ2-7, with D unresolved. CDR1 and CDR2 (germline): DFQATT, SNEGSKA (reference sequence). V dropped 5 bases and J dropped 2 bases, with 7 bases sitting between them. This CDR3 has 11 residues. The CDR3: CSARIAYEQYF. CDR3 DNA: TGCAGTGCTCGGATAGCCTACGAGCAGTACTTC.

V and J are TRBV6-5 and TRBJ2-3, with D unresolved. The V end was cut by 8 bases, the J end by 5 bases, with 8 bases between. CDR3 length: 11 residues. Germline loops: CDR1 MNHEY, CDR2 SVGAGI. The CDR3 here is CASHRGDTQYF. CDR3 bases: TGTGCCAGCCACCGAGGAGATACGCAGTATTTT.

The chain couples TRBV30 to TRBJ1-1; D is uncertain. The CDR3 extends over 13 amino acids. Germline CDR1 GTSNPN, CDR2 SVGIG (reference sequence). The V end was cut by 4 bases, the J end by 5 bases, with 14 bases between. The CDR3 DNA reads TGTGCCTGGACCGCTGGAGGGTCGACTGAAGCTTTCTTT. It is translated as CAWTAGGSTEAFF.

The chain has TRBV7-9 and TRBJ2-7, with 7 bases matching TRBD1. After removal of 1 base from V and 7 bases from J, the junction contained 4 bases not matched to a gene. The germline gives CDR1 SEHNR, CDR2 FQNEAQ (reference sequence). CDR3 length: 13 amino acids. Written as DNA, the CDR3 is TGTGCCAGCAGCTTAGGAGGGGGCGGAGAGCAGTACTTC. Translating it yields CASSLGGGGEQYF.

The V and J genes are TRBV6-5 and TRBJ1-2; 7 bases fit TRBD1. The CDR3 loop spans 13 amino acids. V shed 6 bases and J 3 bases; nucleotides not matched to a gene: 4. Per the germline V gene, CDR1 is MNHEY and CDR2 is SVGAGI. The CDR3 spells CASRRDRDYGYTF. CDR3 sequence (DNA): TGTGCCAGCAGACGCGACAGGGACTATGGCTACACCTTC.

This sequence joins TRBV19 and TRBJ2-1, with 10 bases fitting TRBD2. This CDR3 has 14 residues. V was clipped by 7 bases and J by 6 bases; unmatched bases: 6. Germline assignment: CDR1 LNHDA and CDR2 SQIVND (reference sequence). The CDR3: CASNSGRPPNEQFF. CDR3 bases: TGTGCCAGTAATAGCGGGAGGCCCCCCAATGAGCAGTTCTTC.

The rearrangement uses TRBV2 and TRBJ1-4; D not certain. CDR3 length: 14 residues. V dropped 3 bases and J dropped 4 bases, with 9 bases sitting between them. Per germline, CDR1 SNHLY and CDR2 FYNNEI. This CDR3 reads CASSEGLVNEKLFF. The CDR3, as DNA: TGTGCCAGCAGTGAGGGTCTGGTTAATGAAAAACTGTTTTTT.

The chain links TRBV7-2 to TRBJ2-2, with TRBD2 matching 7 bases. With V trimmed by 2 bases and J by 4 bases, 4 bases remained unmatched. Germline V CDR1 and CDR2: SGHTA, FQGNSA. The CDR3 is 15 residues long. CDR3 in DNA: TGTGCCAGCAGCTTAAGAGAGCGGGGCACCGGGGAGCTGTTTTTT. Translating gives CASSLRERGTGELFF.

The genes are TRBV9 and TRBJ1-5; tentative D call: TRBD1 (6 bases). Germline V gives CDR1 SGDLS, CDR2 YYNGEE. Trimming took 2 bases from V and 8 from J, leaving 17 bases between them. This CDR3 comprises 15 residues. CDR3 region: CASSVRDTQGEPQHF. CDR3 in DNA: TGTGCCAGCAGCGTGAGGGACACCCAAGGAGAGCCCCAGCATTTT.

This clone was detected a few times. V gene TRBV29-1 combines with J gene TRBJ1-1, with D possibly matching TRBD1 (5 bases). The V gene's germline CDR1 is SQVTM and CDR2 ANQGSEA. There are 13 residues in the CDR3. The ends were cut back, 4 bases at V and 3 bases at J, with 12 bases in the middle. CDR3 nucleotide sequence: TGCAGCGTTGTGACGGTCAGGGACACTGAAGCTTTCTTT. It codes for CSVVTVRDTEAFF.

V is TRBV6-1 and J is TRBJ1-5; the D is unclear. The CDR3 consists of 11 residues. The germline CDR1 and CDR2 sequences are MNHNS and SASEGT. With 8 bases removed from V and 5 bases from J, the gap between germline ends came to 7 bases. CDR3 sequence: CASLGHQPQHF. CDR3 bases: TGTGCCAGCCTAGGGCATCAGCCCCAGCATTTT.

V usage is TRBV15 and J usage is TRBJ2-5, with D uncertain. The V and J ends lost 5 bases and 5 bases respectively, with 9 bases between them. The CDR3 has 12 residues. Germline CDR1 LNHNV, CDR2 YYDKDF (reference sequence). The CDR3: CATSGRLETQYF. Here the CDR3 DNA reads TGTGCCACCAGCGGGCGGTTGGAGACCCAGTACTTC.

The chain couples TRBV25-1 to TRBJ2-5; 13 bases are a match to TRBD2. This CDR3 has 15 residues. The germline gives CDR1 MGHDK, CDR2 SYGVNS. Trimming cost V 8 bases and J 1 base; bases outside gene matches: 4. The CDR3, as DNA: TGTGCCAGCGGACTAGCGGGAGCGTCCCAAGAGACCCAGTACTTC. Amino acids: CASGLAGASQETQYF.

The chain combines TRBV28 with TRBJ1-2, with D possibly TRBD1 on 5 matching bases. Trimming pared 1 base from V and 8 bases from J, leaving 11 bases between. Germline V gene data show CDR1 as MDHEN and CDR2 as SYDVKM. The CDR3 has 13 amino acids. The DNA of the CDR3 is TGTGCCAGCAGTTTATCTGGGGGTAGGGGCTACACCTTC. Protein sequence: CASSLSGGRGYTF.